This record covers a single T cell receptor (beta chain). Produced via immunoSEQ multiplex PCR; TCRdb's table is partial and in-frame only. The sample lists over 85,000 clones, around 92% occurring once. The sample comes from a study of control samples from healthy donors and cancer patients. The receptor comes from a woman aged 18-30 years in good health. The material sequenced was blood.

As DNA, the CDR3 is TGTGCCAGCAGCCCCCACGACGGGACAGGGGCTTACTTC. It yields the protein CASSPHDGTGAYF. V usage is TRBV3-1 (or the pseudogene TRBV3-2) and J usage is TRBJ2-5, with TRBD1 matching 10 bases. This CDR3 comprises 13 residues. V lost 4 bases and J lost 14; bases outside the gene matches: 10. Germline lookup yields CDR1 LGHDT and CDR2 YNNKEL (reference sequence).